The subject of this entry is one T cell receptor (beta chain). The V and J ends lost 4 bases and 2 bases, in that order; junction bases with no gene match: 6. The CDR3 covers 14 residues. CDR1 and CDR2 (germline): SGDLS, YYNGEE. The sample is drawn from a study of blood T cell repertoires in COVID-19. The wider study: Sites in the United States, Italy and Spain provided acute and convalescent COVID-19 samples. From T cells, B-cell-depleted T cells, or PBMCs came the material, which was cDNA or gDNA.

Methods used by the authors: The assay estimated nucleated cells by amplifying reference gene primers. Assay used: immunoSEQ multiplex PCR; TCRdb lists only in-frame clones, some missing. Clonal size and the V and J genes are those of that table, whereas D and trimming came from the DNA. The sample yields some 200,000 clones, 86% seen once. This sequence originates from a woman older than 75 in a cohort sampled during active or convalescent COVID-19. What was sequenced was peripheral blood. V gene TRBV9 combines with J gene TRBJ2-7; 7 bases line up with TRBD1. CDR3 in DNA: TGTGCCAGCAGCCCCCGACAGGGCGCCTACGAGCAGTACTTC. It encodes CASSPRQGAYEQYF.